This T cell receptor (beta chain) was observed in a study of OX40 agonist ivuxolimab in advanced cancers. At the level of the study: Patients were treated with intravenous ivuxolimab, dosed at 0.01 to 10 mg/kg and infused every 2 weeks. Whole-study findings and limits: CD4+ and CD8+ blood T cells expanded clonally by week 6 at 0.1 to 3.0 mg/kg. Some of the nonresponding patients also showed low levels of normalized T-cell clonal expansion.

The table came from immunoSEQ multiplex PCR; TCRdb's copy has only in-frame clones and leaves some out. The sample holds about 48,000 clones, approximately 84% seen once. The CDR3 is 15 residues long. V gave up 4 bases and J gave up 9 bases, with 19 bases separating them. Germline V CDR1 and CDR2: SGHNT, YENEEA. Turning to this clone: Its target is unknown.

The sample was CD4+ or CD8+ T cells sorted from blood, taken in a trial of the OX40 agonist ivuxolimab. This rearrangement joins TRBV11-3 to TRBJ2-1; D ambiguous. The receptor comes from an adult with an advanced solid tumor such as melanoma, head and neck, liver or kidney cancer. The CDR3 sequence: CASSSHRTSFTEQFF. In DNA form, the CDR3 reads TGTGCCAGCAGCTCCCATCGGACCTCCTTTACTGAGCAGTTCTTC.